This T cell receptor (beta chain) was retrieved from a study of T cell changes during pregnancy in multiple sclerosis. Only in-frame clones appear in the TCRdb table, and some are missing; sequencing was by immunoSEQ multiplex PCR. In the table there are more than 80,000 clones, roughly nine tenths of which are singletons. The germline V and J ends were trimmed by 0 bases and 1 base, with 16 bases remaining between them. There are 17 residues in the CDR3. Per germline, CDR1 SGHRS and CDR2 YFSETQ. V gene TRBV5-1 combines with J gene TRBJ1-1; no firm D call. The sequences come from peripheral blood, collected before pregnancy. The TCR sequence derives from a female donor with multiple sclerosis, enrolled in a pregnancy study. CDR3 coding DNA: TGCGCCAGCAGCTTGGGCCTTTCGGGAACCCAGAACACTGAAGCTTTCTTT. Its protein product is CASSLGLSGTQNTEAFF.